This is a list of T cell receptor beta chains from one sample in a study of somatic mutations in cytotoxic T cells in rheumatoid arthritis. The method was immunoSEQ multiplex PCR; TCRdb's version includes in-frame clones alone and lacks a portion of them. Of almost 7,500 clones detected, 74% appear once; the ten largest clones hold approximately 16%. Sequencing used CD8+ T cells sorted from blood. These receptor sequences come from an adult with rheumatoid arthritis. The CDR3 runs from the conserved cysteine through the conserved F or W. The order of the fields is CDR3 protein, CDR3 DNA, J gene, D gene, V gene, clone size. D genes are given only for firm matches. Part of the rows lack a size; the others show once, few, many or a class for expanded clones.

cdr3_aa: CATRSRGGIREQYF; cdr3_nt: TGTGCCACCCGGTCCCGAGGGGGGATTCGCGAGCAGTACTTC; j_call: TRBJ2-7; d_call: .; v_call: TRBV27; clone_size: .
cdr3_aa: CASSLGEGLAASYEQYF; cdr3_nt: TGTGCCAGCAGCTTGGGAGAGGGGCTAGCTGCATCCTACGAGCAGTACTTC; j_call: TRBJ2-7; d_call: .; v_call: TRBV5-4; clone_size: .
cdr3_aa: CASSPGTGDNSPLHF; cdr3_nt: TGCGCCAGCAGCCCAGGGACGGGTGATAATTCACCCCTCCACTTT; j_call: TRBJ1-6; d_call: .; v_call: TRBV4-3; clone_size: .
cdr3_aa: CASGSEGGEQFF; cdr3_nt: TGTGCTAGTGGTTCCGAGGGAGGTGAGCAGTTCTTC; j_call: TRBJ2-1; d_call: .; v_call: TRBV12-5; clone_size: .
cdr3_aa: CASSTLTGNTEAFF; cdr3_nt: TGTGCCAGCAGTACCTTGACGGGGAACACTGAAGCTTTCTTT; j_call: TRBJ1-1; d_call: .; v_call: TRBV28; clone_size: once
cdr3_aa: CASSEETGAYEQYF; cdr3_nt: TGTGCCAGCAGTGAGGAGACAGGAGCCTACGAGCAGTACTTC; j_call: TRBJ2-7; d_call: .; v_call: TRBV2; clone_size: .
cdr3_aa: CASSADTGIGNTIYF; cdr3_nt: TGTGCCAGCAGCGCCGATACAGGGATTGGAAACACCATATATTTT; j_call: TRBJ1-3; d_call: .; v_call: TRBV9; clone_size: .
cdr3_aa: CASRKVANQPQHF; cdr3_nt: TGTGCCAGCAGAAAGGTAGCGAATCAGCCCCAGCATTTT; j_call: TRBJ1-5; d_call: .; v_call: TRBV6-1; clone_size: .
cdr3_aa: CASSTQGRYGYTF; cdr3_nt: TGTGCCAGCAGCACACAGGGTCGCTATGGCTACACCTTC; j_call: TRBJ1-2; d_call: .; v_call: TRBV7-9; clone_size: few
cdr3_aa: CASSTGVGNEQYF; cdr3_nt: TGTGCCAGTAGTACAGGGGTTGGGAACGAGCAGTACTTC; j_call: TRBJ2-7; d_call: .; v_call: TRBV19; clone_size: few
cdr3_aa: CASSQDQQTQLWGYTF; cdr3_nt: TGCGCCAGCAGCCAAGATCAACAGACCCAACTATGGGGCTACACCTTC; j_call: TRBJ1-2; d_call: .; v_call: TRBV4-3; clone_size: .
cdr3_aa: CASSFGDRGLDEQFF; cdr3_nt: TGTGCCAGCAGTTTCGGCGACAGGGGGCTCGATGAGCAGTTCTTC; j_call: TRBJ2-1; d_call: TRBD1; v_call: TRBV28; clone_size: once
cdr3_aa: CASSQGGDRGSTPLHF; cdr3_nt: TGCGCCAGCAGCCAAGGCGGGGACAGGGGTTCTACACCCCTCCACTTT; j_call: TRBJ1-6; d_call: TRBD1; v_call: TRBV4-3; clone_size: few
cdr3_aa: CASSPYSGQATDTQYF; cdr3_nt: TGTGCCAGCAGCCCCTACTCGGGACAGGCCACAGATACGCAGTATTTT; j_call: TRBJ2-3; d_call: TRBD1; v_call: TRBV9; clone_size: .
cdr3_aa: CASSLTGGHETQYF; cdr3_nt: TGTGCCAGCAGCTTGACAGGGGGACACGAGACCCAGTACTTC; j_call: TRBJ2-5; d_call: TRBD1; v_call: TRBV11-2; clone_size: .
cdr3_aa: CASSLVPGANEKLFF; cdr3_nt: TGCGCCAGCAGCTTGGTACCGGGAGCTAATGAAAAACTGTTTTTT; j_call: TRBJ1-4; d_call: .; v_call: TRBV5-1; clone_size: .
cdr3_aa: CASSYGGSYNEQFF; cdr3_nt: TGTGCCAGCAGTTACGGTGGCTCCTACAATGAGCAGTTCTTC; j_call: TRBJ2-1; d_call: .; v_call: TRBV6-5; clone_size: .
cdr3_aa: CASSQRGPGTQGGEQYF; cdr3_nt: TGCGCCAGCAGCCAGAGAGGCCCCGGGACTCAGGGTGGCGAGCAGTACTTC; j_call: TRBJ2-7; d_call: .; v_call: TRBV4-1; clone_size: .
cdr3_aa: CASSPILSLAGNTIYF; cdr3_nt: TGTGCCAGCTCACCGATCCTCAGCCTTGCTGGAAACACCATATATTTT; j_call: TRBJ1-3; d_call: .; v_call: TRBV18; clone_size: .
cdr3_aa: CASSPLGVSYNEQFF; cdr3_nt: TGTGCCAGTAGTCCCCTGGGCGTCTCCTACAATGAGCAGTTCTTC; j_call: TRBJ2-1; d_call: .; v_call: TRBV19; clone_size: .
cdr3_aa: CASSSPRGHGYTF; cdr3_nt: TGTGCCAGCTCCTCCCCACGGGGCCATGGCTACACCTTC; j_call: TRBJ1-2; d_call: .; v_call: TRBV5-6; clone_size: .
cdr3_aa: CASTPGHSYEQYF; cdr3_nt: TGTGCCAGCACTCCGGGACACTCCTACGAGCAGTACTTC; j_call: TRBJ2-7; d_call: .; v_call: TRBV6-5; clone_size: .
cdr3_aa: CASSPWTGDSYEQYF; cdr3_nt: TGTGCCAGCAGCCCCTGGACAGGGGACTCCTACGAGCAGTACTTC; j_call: TRBJ2-7; d_call: TRBD1; v_call: TRBV7-9; clone_size: .
cdr3_aa: CASSEGAGGPGWTDTQYF; cdr3_nt: TGTGCCAGCAGTGAAGGGGCGGGAGGGCCCGGATGGACAGATACGCAGTATTTT; j_call: TRBJ2-3; d_call: TRBD2; v_call: TRBV2; clone_size: .
cdr3_aa: CASSSGQGEYNEQFF; cdr3_nt: TGTGCCAGCAGCTCAGGACAGGGGGAGTACAATGAGCAGTTCTTC; j_call: TRBJ2-1; d_call: TRBD1; v_call: TRBV7-3; clone_size: .
cdr3_aa: CASSARSGSPPEQYF; cdr3_nt: TGTGCCAGCAGCGCCCGTAGCGGGAGTCCCCCCGAGCAGTACTTC; j_call: TRBJ2-7; d_call: TRBD2; v_call: TRBV9; clone_size: .
cdr3_aa: CASRSRDGYTF; cdr3_nt: TGTGCCAGCAGGAGCAGGGATGGCTACACCTTC; j_call: TRBJ1-2; d_call: .; v_call: TRBV9; clone_size: .
cdr3_aa: CASSLQGDGANVLTF; cdr3_nt: TGTGCCAGCAGTCTCCAGGGGGACGGGGCCAACGTCCTGACTTTC; j_call: TRBJ2-6; d_call: TRBD1; v_call: TRBV6-4; clone_size: .
cdr3_aa: CASSSTGQGNTIYF; cdr3_nt: TGTGCCAGCAGCTCGACAGGGCAAGGAAACACCATATATTTT; j_call: TRBJ1-3; d_call: TRBD1; v_call: TRBV11-2; clone_size: .
cdr3_aa: CASGGGKGGSYEQYF; cdr3_nt: TGTGCCAGCGGGGGGGGAAAAGGGGGCTCCTACGAGCAGTACTTC; j_call: TRBJ2-7; d_call: .; v_call: TRBV6-4; clone_size: .
cdr3_aa: CSVEGWGLPGELFF; cdr3_nt: TGCAGCGTTGAAGGGTGGGGGTTACCCGGGGAGCTGTTTTTT; j_call: TRBJ2-2; d_call: .; v_call: TRBV29-1; clone_size: .
cdr3_aa: CASSLDGAGREQYF; cdr3_nt: TGTGCCAGCAGCTTGGACGGGGCGGGGCGCGAGCAGTACTTC; j_call: TRBJ2-7; d_call: .; v_call: TRBV5-4; clone_size: once
cdr3_aa: CASSSRLAGYQETQYF; cdr3_nt: TGTGCCAGCAGCTCCCGACTAGCGGGGTACCAAGAGACCCAGTACTTC; j_call: TRBJ2-5; d_call: TRBD2; v_call: TRBV11-2; clone_size: .
cdr3_aa: CASSLGRANYGYTF; cdr3_nt: TGTGCCAGCAGCTTAGGCCGAGCTAACTATGGCTACACCTTC; j_call: TRBJ1-2; d_call: .; v_call: TRBV13; clone_size: once
cdr3_aa: CATIWGDTQYF; cdr3_nt: TGTGCCACCATTTGGGGTGATACGCAGTATTTT; j_call: TRBJ2-3; d_call: .; v_call: TRBV27; clone_size: .
cdr3_aa: CASSEIGGTDNEQFF; cdr3_nt: TGTGCCAGCAGTGAAATCGGCGGGACTGACAATGAGCAGTTCTTC; j_call: TRBJ2-1; d_call: .; v_call: TRBV2; clone_size: once
cdr3_aa: CAWSVNSAGELFF; cdr3_nt: TGTGCCTGGAGTGTTAACTCAGCCGGGGAGCTGTTTTTT; j_call: TRBJ2-2; d_call: .; v_call: TRBV30; clone_size: few
cdr3_aa: CASNKSPETGELFF; cdr3_nt: TGTGCCAGCAACAAATCCCCAGAGACCGGGGAGCTGTTTTTT; j_call: TRBJ2-2; d_call: .; v_call: TRBV6-6; clone_size: .
cdr3_aa: CASSQASGGPYNEQFF; cdr3_nt: TGTGCCAGCAGCCAAGCAAGCGGGGGCCCTTACAATGAGCAGTTCTTC; j_call: TRBJ2-1; d_call: TRBD2; v_call: TRBV4-2; clone_size: few
cdr3_aa: CASSQADRDFYSYTF; cdr3_nt: TGTGCCAGCAGCCAAGCCGACAGGGATTTCTATAGCTACACCTTC; j_call: TRBJ1-2; d_call: TRBD1; v_call: TRBV14; clone_size: .
cdr3_aa: CASSLLGASGANVLTF; cdr3_nt: TGTGCCAGCAGCTTGTTGGGGGCCTCTGGGGCCAACGTCCTGACTTTC; j_call: TRBJ2-6; d_call: .; v_call: TRBV7-6; clone_size: few
cdr3_aa: CAISESGGSYEQYF; cdr3_nt: TGTGCCATCAGTGAAAGCGGTGGCTCCTACGAGCAGTACTTC; j_call: TRBJ2-7; d_call: .; v_call: TRBV10-3; clone_size: .
cdr3_aa: CSASQGGGYTF; cdr3_nt: TGCAGCGCTTCCCAGGGAGGTGGCTACACCTTC; j_call: TRBJ1-2; d_call: .; v_call: TRBV29-1; clone_size: .
cdr3_aa: CASSLSQGSGYTF; cdr3_nt: TGTGCCAGCAGTTTAAGTCAGGGGTCTGGCTACACCTTC; j_call: TRBJ1-2; d_call: .; v_call: TRBV28; clone_size: .
cdr3_aa: CASSLFGAWEEQYF; cdr3_nt: TGTGCCAGCAGCTTGTTTGGGGCTTGGGAGGAGCAGTACTTC; j_call: TRBJ2-7; d_call: .; v_call: TRBV5-8; clone_size: few